This is a list of T cell receptor beta chains from one sample in a study of OX40 agonist ivuxolimab in advanced cancers. TCRdb's table, derived via immunoSEQ multiplex PCR, lists solely in-frame clones and lacks some. Of about 55,000 clones detected, about 86% appear once; the ten largest clones hold approximately 12%. Sequencing was performed on CD4+ or CD8+ T cells sorted from blood, taken in a trial of the OX40 agonist ivuxolimab. These receptors all come from an adult with an advanced solid tumor such as melanoma, head and neck, liver or kidney cancer. The CDR3 runs from the conserved cysteine through the conserved F or W. Each record gives: D gene, CDR3 length, J gene, clone size, V gene, CDR3 DNA, CDR3 protein. The D gene is left open where the match is weak. Not all rows give a size; the values are once, few, many and, for expanded clones, a class.

.	13	TRBJ2-1	.	TRBV15	TGTGCCACCAGCAGACTAACAGGGAATGAGCAGTTCTTC	CATSRLTGNEQFF
.	20	TRBJ2-3	.	TRBV18	TGTGCCAGCTCACCATTTGCAGGGGCGAATGTGGGGTCCCGCACAGATACGCAGTATTTT	CASSPFAGANVGSRTDTQYF
.	11	TRBJ1-1	.	TRBV10-3	TGTGCCATCAGTGAAAACCTTGAAGCTTTCTTT	CAISENLEAFF
.	14	TRBJ2-1	.	TRBV4-1	TGCGCCAGCAGCCAAGAACCCTCTAGCAATGAGCAGTTCTTC	CASSQEPSSNEQFF
.	12	TRBJ1-2	.	TRBV7-9	TGTGCCAGCCTGGTTCTCTCCTATGGCTACACCTTC	CASLVLSYGYTF
.	14	TRBJ1-2	.	TRBV29-1	TGCAGCGTTGAGGGGCGAAACCTTAACTATGGCTACACCTTC	CSVEGRNLNYGYTF
.	16	TRBJ2-7	.	TRBV28	TGTGCCAGCAGTTTCGAAGGAACAGTGTTTATCTACGAGCAGTACTTC	CASSFEGTVFIYEQYF
TRBD1	16	TRBJ1-4	.	TRBV4-1	TGCGCCAGCAGCCAAGAGTGGGGGACAGGGGTCTACGGACTGTTTTTT	CASSQEWGTGVYGLFF
.	16	TRBJ2-1	.	TRBV13	TGTGCCAGCAGCCCTCAGGGAGTGGGGGCCCACAATGAGCAGTTCTTC	CASSPQGVGAHNEQFF
TRBD2	18	TRBJ2-3	.	TRBV5-1	TGCGCCAGCAGCGCGGGGGGCCTTTTCGGGCGGAGCACAGATACGCAGTATTTT	CASSAGGLFGRSTDTQYF
.	12	TRBJ2-7	.	TRBV9	TGTGCCAGCAGCCCATGGGGTGGCGAGCAGTACTTC	CASSPWGGEQYF
.	14	TRBJ2-7	.	TRBV28	TGTGCCAGCAGTTTCTTCCCAGGCTCCTACGAGCAGTACTTC	CASSFFPGSYEQYF
.	11	TRBJ2-2	.	TRBV11-2	TGTGCCACCGCCAGAGCCGGGGAGCTGTTTTTT	CATARAGELFF
TRBD1	13	TRBJ2-7	.	TRBV29-1	TGCAGCGTTGTAGGGACAGCGTCCTACGAGCAGTACTTC	CSVVGTASYEQYF
.	13	TRBJ1-1	.	TRBV7-2	TGTGCCAGCAGCTTAGCGGGGAACACTGAAGCTTTCTTT	CASSLAGNTEAFF
.	13	TRBJ2-5	.	TRBV4-1	TGCGCCAGCAGCCATGAACCACCGGAGACCCAGTACTTC	CASSHEPPETQYF
.	14	TRBJ2-1	.	TRBV9	TGTGCCAGCAGCGTAGCTACCAGGGTCAATGAGCAGTTCTTC	CASSVATRVNEQFF
.	14	TRBJ2-1	few	TRBV29-1	TGCAGCGTTGAAGGGGCAGGAGAAGGGGGGGAGCAGTTCTTC	CSVEGAGEGGEQFF
.	13	TRBJ1-1	many	TRBV5-6	TGTGCCAGCTCTATGACCGACAACACTGAAGCTTTCTTT	CASSMTDNTEAFF
.	16	TRBJ1-1	.	TRBV5-8	TGTGCCAGCAGCTCCTCGTATCGGGACATGTACACTGAAGCTTTCTTT	CASSSSYRDMYTEAFF
TRBD2	17	TRBJ2-2	.	TRBV9	TGTGCCAGCAGCCCCCGGGGTAGCGGGGGGGTTACCGGGGAGCTGTTTTTT	CASSPRGSGGVTGELFF
.	12	TRBJ1-5	.	TRBV7-8	TGTGCCAGCAGCGATATTAATCAGCCCCAGCATTTT	CASSDINQPQHF
TRBD1	13	TRBJ2-3	.	TRBV10-3	TGTGCCATCGGCGACAGGGGAACAGATACGCAGTATTTT	CAIGDRGTDTQYF
.	12	TRBJ1-4	.	TRBV7-9	TGTGCCAGCAGCCCCGCGACTGAAAAACTGTTTTTT	CASSPATEKLFF